This T cell receptor beta chain was sequenced in a study of T cells after yellow fever vaccination. Study findings and constraints: Clones that expanded after primary vaccination mostly reappeared after the booster (96% CD4, approximately 85% CD8).

TCRdb re-derived calls from the 5' RACE reads in MiXCR, one entry per CDR3 protein. This repertoire shows 620,000 or so distinct CDR3 sequences, less than 20% found once; its top ten account for 15% to 20%. This clonotype has just a few counts. The antigen remains unidentified. CDR3 size: 15 residues. Germline loops: CDR1 SNHLY, CDR2 FYNNEI. The V segment lost 6 bases and the J segment 2 bases; nucleotides outside the gene matches: 4. J is TRBJ2-3 and V is TRBV2; 11 bases agree with TRBD2. The sample was PBMCs, taken less than 6 days after the first yellow fever vaccination. The receptor's source is a man aged 18 to 30 who received the YFV17D yellow fever vaccine. This CDR3 is CASRGTSGVTDTQYF. In nucleotides, the CDR3 is TGTGCCAGCAGGGGGACTAGCGGAGTCACAGATACGCAGTATTTT. The variable domain in full, with the rest retrieved from reference TRBV2 and TRBJ2-3, is EPEVTQTPSHQVTQMGQEVILRCVPISNHLYFYWYRQILGQKVEFLVSFYNNEISEKSEIFDDQFSVERPDGSNFTLKIRSTKLEDSAMYFCASRGTSGVTDTQYFGPGTRLTVL.